The 14 T cell receptor beta chains presented below share a single source sample, sequenced in a study of T cell repertoires in cytomegalovirus infection. TCRdb re-derived calls from the reads in MiXCR, one entry per CDR3 protein. The sample has 300,000 to 400,000 distinct CDR3 sequences; about 28% are singletons. Their antigens remain unidentified. The sample here was cultured PBMCs, taken from culture after CMV antigen stimulation. The origin of the receptors is a human donor in good health (CMV status not recorded). Some clones in this sample may be carry-over from other donors' samples.

The chain recombines TRBV24-1 with TRBJ2-1, with unresolved D. V dropped 0 bases and J dropped 7 bases, with 9 bases sitting between them. The CDR3 extends over 14 amino acids. Germline CDR1 is KGHDR and CDR2 is SFDVKD. The DNA for the CDR3 is TGTGCCACCAGTGATTTGCAAGAGGATAATGAGCAGTTCTTC. Amino acids: CATSDLQEDNEQFF.

This clonotype was observed many times. The chain joins TRBV7-6 to TRBJ1-2; 7 bases are a match to TRBD1. V lost 5 bases and J lost 4; bases outside the gene matches: 7. Germline V lookup: CDR1 SGHVS, CDR2 FNYEAQ. The CDR3 is 14 residues long. In DNA, the CDR3 is TGTGCCAGCAGCCAAATAGACAGGGTCTATGGCTACACCTTC. It codes for CASSQIDRVYGYTF. Together with reference TRBV7-6 and TRBJ1-2, the CDR3 gives the full variable domain: GAGVSQSPRYKVTKRGQDVALRCDPISGHVSLYWYRQALGQGPEFLTYFNYEAQQDKSGLPNDRFSAERPEGSISTLTIQRTEQRDSAMYRCASSQIDRVYGYTFGSGTRLTVV.

The chain couples TRBV7-8 to TRBJ2-6, with D hard to call. Germline loops: CDR1 SGHVS, CDR2 FQNEAQ. This CDR3 is built from 18 residues. The V end lost 5 bases, the J end lost 0 bases, and 17 bases lay between the germline ends. In DNA, the CDR3 is TGTGCCAGCAGCCCTGGCCCTAGAGTTAGCTCTGGGGCCAACGTCCTGACTTTC. It specifies CASSPGPRVSSGANVLTF.

V usage is TRBV28 and J usage is TRBJ1-1; 7 bases are a match to TRBD1. The CDR3 has 15 residues. V lost 5 bases and J lost 2; bases outside the gene matches: 8. From germline, CDR1 is MDHEN and CDR2 SYDVKM. CDR3 nucleotides: TGTGCCAGCAGTAACCCGGACAGGCTTAACACTGAAGCTTTCTTT. Translating it yields CASSNPDRLNTEAFF.

The chain employs TRBV4-2 and TRBJ2-7; D is unresolved. The CDR3 is 14 residues long. The germline V and J ends were trimmed by 4 bases and 1 base, with 11 bases remaining between them. Germline CDR1 and CDR2: LGHNA and YNFKEQ. CDR3 sequence (DNA): TGTGCCAGCAGCCGGCTGAAGGGTTCCTACGAGCAGTACTTC. Translating gives CASSRLKGSYEQYF.

This clonotype was counted many times. The chain joins TRBV7-3 to TRBJ1-5; a possible D gene is TRBD1 (5 bases). The length of the CDR3 is 17 residues. V was pared by 0 bases and J by 5 bases, with 17 bases between. Germline CDR1 is SGHTA and CDR2 is FQGTGA. In DNA form, the CDR3 reads TGTGCCAGCAGCTTAACGGGGAGAGGAAAGGGACATCAGCCCCAGCATTTT. Amino acid sequence: CASSLTGRGKGHQPQHF.

Ten or more counts support this clonotype. The rearrangement uses TRBV7-6 and TRBJ2-7, with 9 nucleotides matching TRBD1. CDR3 length: 15 residues. The V gene's germline CDR1 is SGHVS and CDR2 FNYEAQ. J lost 1 base, V lost 1 base, and 2 bases had no gene match. The chain's CDR3 is CASSLEGQGSYEQYF. The CDR3 DNA reads TGTGCCAGCAGCTTAGAGGGACAGGGTTCCTACGAGCAGTACTTC.

This clonotype has a handful of counts. In DNA, the CDR3 is TGTGCCAGCAGTGAACAGGGCAGGAACACTGAAGCTTTCTTT. Amino acids: CASSEQGRNTEAFF. This rearrangement joins TRBV2 to TRBJ1-1; D possibly corresponds to TRBD1 (5 bases). The CDR3 extends over 14 amino acids. Germline V CDR1 and CDR2: SNHLY, FYNNEI. The V end was cut by 2 bases, the J end by 1 base, with 8 bases between.

The chain employs TRBV7-7 and TRBJ2-5; 10 bases match TRBD1. CDR3 length equals 15 residues. With 3 bases clipped from V and 4 bases from J, the junction kept 5 bases outside the gene matches. Germline values: CDR1 SSHAT, CDR2 FNYEAQ (reference sequence). The DNA for the CDR3 is TGTGCCAGCAGCTTGCGGACAGGGGGAGGAGAGACCCAGTACTTC. This encodes CASSLRTGGGETQYF. Variable domain in full (rest from reference TRBV7-7 and TRBJ2-5): GAGVSQSPRYKVTKRGQDVTLRCDPISSHATLYWYQQALGQGPEFLTYFNYEAQPDKSGLPSDRFSAERPEGSISTLTIQRTEQRDSAMYRCASSLRTGGGETQYFGPGTRLLVL.

This clonotype turned up a few times. J is TRBJ1-5 and V is TRBV27; 9 bases are shared with TRBD1. The J segment lost 4 bases and the V segment lost 3 bases, leaving 4 bases of the junction unmatched. This CDR3 has 15 residues. The germline CDR1 and CDR2 sequences are MNHEY and SMNVEV (reference sequence). As DNA, the CDR3 is TGTGCCAGCAGTTTCGGGACAGGGACGAATCAGCCCCAGCATTTT. This gives the protein CASSFGTGTNQPQHF.

The chain carries TRBV7-6 and TRBJ2-3; TRBD1 matches at 8 bases. The V and J ends lost 5 bases and 6 bases, in that order; junction bases with no gene match: 10. Germline V CDR1 and CDR2: SGHVS, FNYEAQ. The CDR3 is 15 residues long. The CDR3 protein is CASSDSRGLGDTQYF. Written as DNA, the CDR3 is TGTGCCAGCAGCGATTCCAGGGGGCTCGGGGATACGCAGTATTTT. The whole variable domain, filled in from reference TRBV7-6 and TRBJ2-3, reads GAGVSQSPRYKVTKRGQDVALRCDPISGHVSLYWYRQALGQGPEFLTYFNYEAQQDKSGLPNDRFSAERPEGSISTLTIQRTEQRDSAMYRCASSDSRGLGDTQYFGPGTRLTVL.

This clonotype has only a few counts. CDR3 protein: CASSFGDTNEKLFF. The CDR3 DNA reads as TGCGCCAGCAGCTTTGGGGACACTAATGAAAAACTGTTTTTT. V and J are TRBV5-1 and TRBJ1-4; tentative D call: TRBD1 (5 bases). Germline V lookup: CDR1 SGHRS, CDR2 YFSETQ. The CDR3 has 14 residues. Trimming stripped 2 bases from V and 2 bases from J, with 7 bases between.

The chain recombines TRBV12-3 or TRBV12-4 with TRBJ2-5; 7 nucleotides line up with TRBD2. Trimming removed 6 bases from V and 3 bases from J; junction bases left unmatched: 13. The CDR3 is 16 amino acids. This chain's CDR3 is CASSFTRGAGEETQYF. The CDR3 nucleotides are TGTGCCAGCAGCTTCACGAGAGGGGCGGGGGAAGAGACCCAGTACTTC.

The chain has TRBV27 and TRBJ1-2, with 8 bases aligning to TRBD1. CDR1 is MNHEY and CDR2 is SMNVEV in the germline V gene (reference sequence). The V and J ends lost 5 bases and 2 bases, in that order; junction bases with no gene match: 1. CDR3 length: 13 amino acids. The CDR3, as DNA: TGTGCCAGCAGTGGACAGGGCAACTATGGCTACACCTTC. It is translated as CASSGQGNYGYTF.